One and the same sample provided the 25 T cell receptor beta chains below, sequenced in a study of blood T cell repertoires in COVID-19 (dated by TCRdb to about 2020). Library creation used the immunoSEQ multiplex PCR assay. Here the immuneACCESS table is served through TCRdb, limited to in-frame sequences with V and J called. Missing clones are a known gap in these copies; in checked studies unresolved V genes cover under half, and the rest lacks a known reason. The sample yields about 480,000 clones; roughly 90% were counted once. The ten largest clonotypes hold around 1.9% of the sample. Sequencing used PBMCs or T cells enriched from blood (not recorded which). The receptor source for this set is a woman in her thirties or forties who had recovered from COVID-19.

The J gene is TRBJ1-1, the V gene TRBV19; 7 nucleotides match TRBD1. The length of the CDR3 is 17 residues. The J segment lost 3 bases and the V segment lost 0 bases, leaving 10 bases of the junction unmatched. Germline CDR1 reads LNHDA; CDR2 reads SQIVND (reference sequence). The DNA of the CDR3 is TGTGCCAGTAGTATAGATCGGGAAAGGGGGCTGGACACTGAAGCTTTCTTT. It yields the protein CASSIDRERGLDTEAFF. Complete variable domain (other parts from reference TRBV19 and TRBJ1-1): DGGITQSPKYLFRKEGQNVTLSCEQNLNHDAMYWYRQDPGQGLRLIYYSQIVNDFQKGDIAEGYSVSREKKESFPLTVTSAQKNPTAFYLCASSIDRERGLDTEAFFGQGTRLTVV.

CDR3 in DNA: TGCGCCAGCAGCCGAGGCTTTCTGGGACTAGCGGAGCAGTTCTTC. Protein product: CASSRGFLGLAEQFF. This chain joins TRBV4-3 and TRBJ2-1, with 10 bases that match TRBD2. Germline CDR1 LGHNA, CDR2 YSLEER. The CDR3 totals 15 residues. Losses at the gene ends were 4 bases for V and 10 bases for J; bases not matched to a gene: 10.

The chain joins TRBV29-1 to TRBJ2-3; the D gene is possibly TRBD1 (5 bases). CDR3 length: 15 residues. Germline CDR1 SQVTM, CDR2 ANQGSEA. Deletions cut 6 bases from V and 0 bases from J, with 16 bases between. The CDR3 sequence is CSVRAATVSTDTQYF. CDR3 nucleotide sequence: TGCAGCGTCCGGGCTGCGACAGTGAGCACAGATACGCAGTATTTT.

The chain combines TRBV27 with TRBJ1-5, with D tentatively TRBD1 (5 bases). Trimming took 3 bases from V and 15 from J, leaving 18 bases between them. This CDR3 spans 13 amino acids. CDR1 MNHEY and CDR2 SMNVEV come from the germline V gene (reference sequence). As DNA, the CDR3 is TGTGCCAGCAGTTTCGCATCCGGGGGAGGGTGGCATTTT. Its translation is CASSFASGGGWHF.

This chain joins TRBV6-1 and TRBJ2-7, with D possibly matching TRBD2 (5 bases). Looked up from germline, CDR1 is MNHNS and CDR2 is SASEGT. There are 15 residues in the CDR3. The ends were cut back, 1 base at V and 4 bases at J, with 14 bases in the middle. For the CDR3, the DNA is TGTGCCAGCAGTGAAGGCCCGGGGTCAGTTTACGAGCAGTACTTC. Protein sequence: CASSEGPGSVYEQYF.

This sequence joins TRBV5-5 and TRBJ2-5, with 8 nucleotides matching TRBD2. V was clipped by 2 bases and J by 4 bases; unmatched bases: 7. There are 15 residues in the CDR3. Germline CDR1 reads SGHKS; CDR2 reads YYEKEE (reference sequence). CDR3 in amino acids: CASSFLISGTETQYF. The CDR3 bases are TGTGCCAGCAGCTTTCTAATTAGCGGGACAGAGACCCAGTACTTC.

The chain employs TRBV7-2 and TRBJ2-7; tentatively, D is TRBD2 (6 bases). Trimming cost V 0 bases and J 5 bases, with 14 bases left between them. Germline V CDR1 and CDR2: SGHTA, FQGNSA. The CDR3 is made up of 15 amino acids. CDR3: CASSLAFTGANEQYF. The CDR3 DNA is TGTGCCAGCAGCTTAGCGTTTACGGGAGCTAACGAGCAGTACTTC.

The CDR3 nucleotides are TGTGCCATCGGACGGGGACAGCCGTTTAATGAGCAGTTCTTC. Translated, it gives CAIGRGQPFNEQFF. The chain uses TRBV10-3 and TRBJ2-1; 7 bases agree with TRBD1. The junction had 11 bases not matched to a gene; V was cut back by 8 bases and J by 7 bases. The CDR3 has 14 amino acids. Germline V gene lookup returns CDR1 ENHRY and CDR2 SYGVKD.

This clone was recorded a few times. The DNA of the CDR3 is TGTGCCAGCAGTACTATTAACACTGAAGCTTTCTTT. Translated, it gives CASSTINTEAFF. The chain recombines TRBV6-2 or TRBV6-3 with TRBJ1-1, with D hard to call. V shed 5 bases and J shed 2 bases, with 6 bases lying between them. In germline, CDR1 is MNHEY, CDR2 SVGEGT. CDR3 length: 12 amino acids.

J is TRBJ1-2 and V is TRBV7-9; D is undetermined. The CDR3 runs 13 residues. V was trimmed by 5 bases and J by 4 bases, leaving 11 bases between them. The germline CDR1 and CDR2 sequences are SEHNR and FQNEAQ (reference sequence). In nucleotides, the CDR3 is TGTGCCAGCAGCGCCACAGCTATCTATGGCTACACCTTC. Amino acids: CASSATAIYGYTF. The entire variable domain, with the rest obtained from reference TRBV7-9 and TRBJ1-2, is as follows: DTGVSQNPRHKITKRGQNVTFRCDPISEHNRLYWYRQTLGQGPEFLTYFQNEAQLEKSRLLSDRFSAERPKGSFSTLEIQRTEQGDSAMYLCASSATAIYGYTFGSGTRLTVV.

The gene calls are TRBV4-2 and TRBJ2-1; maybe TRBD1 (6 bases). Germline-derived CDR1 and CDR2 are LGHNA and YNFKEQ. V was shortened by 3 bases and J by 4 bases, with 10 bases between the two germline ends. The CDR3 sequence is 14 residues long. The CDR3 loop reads CASSHGTKYNEQFF. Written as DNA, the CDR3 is TGTGCCAGCAGCCATGGGACAAAATACAATGAGCAGTTCTTC.

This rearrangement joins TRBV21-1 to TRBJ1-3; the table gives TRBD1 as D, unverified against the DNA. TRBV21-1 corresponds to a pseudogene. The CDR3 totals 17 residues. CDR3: CASSKVKGASSGNTIYF. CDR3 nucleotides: TGTGCCAGCAGCAAAGTTAAGGGGGCGAGCTCTGGAAACACCATATATTTT.

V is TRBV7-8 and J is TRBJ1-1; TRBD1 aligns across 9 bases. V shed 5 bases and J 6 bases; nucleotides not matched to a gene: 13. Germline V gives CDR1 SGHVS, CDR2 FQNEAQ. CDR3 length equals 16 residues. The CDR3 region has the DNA TGTGCCAGCAGCGTTATTTGGACAGGGGAGTTCTCTGAAGCTTTCTTT. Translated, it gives CASSVIWTGEFSEAFF.

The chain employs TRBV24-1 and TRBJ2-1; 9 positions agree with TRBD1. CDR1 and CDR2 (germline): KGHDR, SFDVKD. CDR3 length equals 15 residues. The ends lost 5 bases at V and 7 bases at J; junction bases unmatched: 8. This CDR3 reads CATSAPGQGWNEQFF. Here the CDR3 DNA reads TGTGCCACCAGTGCGCCGGGACAGGGATGGAATGAGCAGTTCTTC.

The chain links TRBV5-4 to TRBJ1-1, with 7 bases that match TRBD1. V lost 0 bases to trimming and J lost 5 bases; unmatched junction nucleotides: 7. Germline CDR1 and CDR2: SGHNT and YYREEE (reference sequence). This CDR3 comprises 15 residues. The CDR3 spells CASSLAPQGVTEAFF. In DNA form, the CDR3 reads TGTGCCAGCAGCTTGGCACCGCAGGGGGTGACTGAAGCTTTCTTT.

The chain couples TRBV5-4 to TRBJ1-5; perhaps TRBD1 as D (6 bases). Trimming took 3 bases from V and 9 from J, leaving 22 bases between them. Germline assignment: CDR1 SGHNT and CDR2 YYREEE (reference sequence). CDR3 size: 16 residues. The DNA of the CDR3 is TGTGCCAGCAGCTCCCGGTCGACAGGCGCCGAGGGGCCCCAGCATTTT. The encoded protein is CASSSRSTGAEGPQHF. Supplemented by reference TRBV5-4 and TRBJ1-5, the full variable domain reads ETGVTQSPTHLIKTRGQQVTLRCSSQSGHNTVSWYQQALGQGPQFIFQYYREEENGRGNFPPRFSGLQFPNYSSELNVNALELDDSALYLCASSSRSTGAEGPQHFGDGTRLSIL.

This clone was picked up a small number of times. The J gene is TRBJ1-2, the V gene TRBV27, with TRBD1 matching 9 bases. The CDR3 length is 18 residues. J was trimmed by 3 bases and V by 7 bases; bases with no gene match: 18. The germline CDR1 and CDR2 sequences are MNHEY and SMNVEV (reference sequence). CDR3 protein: CASTNIGQGMGLYYGYTF. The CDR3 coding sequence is TGTGCCAGCACCAACATAGGACAGGGGATGGGGTTATACTATGGCTACACCTTC.

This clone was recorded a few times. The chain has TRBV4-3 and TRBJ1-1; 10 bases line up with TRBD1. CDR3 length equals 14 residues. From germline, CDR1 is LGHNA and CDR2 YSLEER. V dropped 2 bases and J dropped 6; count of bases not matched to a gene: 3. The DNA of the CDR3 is TGCGCCAGCAGCCAATTCGGACAGGGGGCTGAAGCTTTCTTT. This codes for CASSQFGQGAEAFF.

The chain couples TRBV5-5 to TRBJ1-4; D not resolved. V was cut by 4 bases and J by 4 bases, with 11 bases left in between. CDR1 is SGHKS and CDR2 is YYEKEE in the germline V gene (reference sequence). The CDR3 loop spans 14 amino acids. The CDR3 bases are TGTGCCAGCAGCAGTCGGGTCTATAATGAAAAACTGTTTTTT. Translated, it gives CASSSRVYNEKLFF.

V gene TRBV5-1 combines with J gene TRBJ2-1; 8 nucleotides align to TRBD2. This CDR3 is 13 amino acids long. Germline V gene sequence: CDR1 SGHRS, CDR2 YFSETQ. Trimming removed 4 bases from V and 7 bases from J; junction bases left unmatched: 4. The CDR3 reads CASSQRGGNEQFF. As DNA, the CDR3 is TGCGCCAGCAGCCAACGGGGGGGTAATGAGCAGTTCTTC.

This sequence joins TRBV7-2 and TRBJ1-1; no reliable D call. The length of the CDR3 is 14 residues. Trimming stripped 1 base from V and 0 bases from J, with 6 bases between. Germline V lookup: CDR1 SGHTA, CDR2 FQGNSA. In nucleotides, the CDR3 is TGTGCCAGCAGCTTAGGGCGGATGAACACTGAAGCTTTCTTT. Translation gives CASSLGRMNTEAFF.

This chain's CDR3 is CASSLRSGTGIYEQYF. The CDR3 coding sequence is TGTGCCAGCAGCTTACGCTCTGGGACAGGGATCTACGAGCAGTACTTC. The V call is TRBV5-4, the J call TRBJ2-7; 9 positions match TRBD1. The junction had 9 bases not matched to a gene; V was cut back by 2 bases and J by 3 bases. The CDR3 spans 16 residues. Germline V gives CDR1 SGHNT, CDR2 YYREEE (reference sequence).

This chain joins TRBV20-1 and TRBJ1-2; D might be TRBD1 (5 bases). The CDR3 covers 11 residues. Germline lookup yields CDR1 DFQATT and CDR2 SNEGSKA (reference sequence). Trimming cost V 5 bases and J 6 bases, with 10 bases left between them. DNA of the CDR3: TGCAGTGCTGGCAGGGAAGATGGCTACACCTTC. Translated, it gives CSAGREDGYTF.

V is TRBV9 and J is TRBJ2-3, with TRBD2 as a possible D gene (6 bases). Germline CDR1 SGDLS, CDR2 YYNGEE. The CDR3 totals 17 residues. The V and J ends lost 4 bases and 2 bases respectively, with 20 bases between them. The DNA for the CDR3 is TGTGCCAGCAGCCCGGACTGGCCCGGGAGTTCCACAGATACGCAGTATTTT. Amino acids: CASSPDWPGSSTDTQYF. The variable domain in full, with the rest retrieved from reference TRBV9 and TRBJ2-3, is DSGVTQTPKHLITATGQRVTLRCSPRSGDLSVYWYQQSLDQGLQFLIQYYNGEERAKGNILERFSAQQFPDLHSELNLSSLELGDSALYFCASSPDWPGSSTDTQYFGPGTRLTVL.

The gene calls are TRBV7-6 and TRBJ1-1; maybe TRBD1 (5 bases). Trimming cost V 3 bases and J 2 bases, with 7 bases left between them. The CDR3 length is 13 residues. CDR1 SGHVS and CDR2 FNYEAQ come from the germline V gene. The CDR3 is CASSFGGNTEAFF. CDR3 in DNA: TGTGCCAGCAGCTTCGGGGGTAACACTGAAGCTTTCTTT.